This T cell receptor (beta chain) was recovered during a study of shared clonotypes between healthy human individuals. Study-wide results and caveats: Sequencing depth was predicted to influence how clonotypes are shared among donors.

Assay used: immunoSEQ multiplex PCR; TCRdb lists only in-frame clones, some missing. The repertoire holds 1.5 million to 1.9 million clones, with nearly 99% as singletons. The germline gives CDR1 MNHEY, CDR2 SVGAGI. The V end was cut by 6 bases, the J end by 3 bases, with 15 bases between. This CDR3 region has 14 residues. In regard to this clone: Its antigen is not identified.

The TCR originated in a man aged 25 to 40 in good health. The genes are TRBV6-5 and TRBJ2-7, with D possibly being TRBD1 or TRBD2 (5 bases each). Sequencing was performed on naive CD4+ T cells sorted from blood. Subset meaning: CD45RA+ positively selected. The CDR3 loop reads CASSPKGTDYEQYF. CDR3 DNA: TGTGCCAGCAGCCCGAAAGGGACCGACTACGAGCAGTACTTC.